The 8 T cell receptor beta chains listed next were all sequenced from one sample in a study of PD-L1 blockade in urothelial cancer. Sample time point: peripheral blood 6 weeks after treatment start. Profiling relied on immunoSEQ multiplex PCR, and the TCRdb table lists in-frame clones only, not all of them. The top ten clones hold about 1.5% of a sample with about 120,000 clones, around 89% of them seen once. Sequencing used PBMCs, obtained around atezolizumab (anti-PD-L1) treatment. The receptor set was obtained from a man in his sixties with urothelial cancer.

V is TRBV6-1 and J is TRBJ1-1; tentatively, D is TRBD1 (6 bases). V shed 0 bases and J shed 2 bases, with 22 bases lying between them. The germline gives CDR1 MNHNS, CDR2 SASEGT. This CDR3 contains 19 residues. The CDR3 protein is CASSEAYGGGIRGNTEAFF. Written as DNA, the CDR3 is TGTGCCAGCAGTGAAGCGTACGGGGGGGGCATCAGAGGAAACACTGAAGCTTTCTTT.

This rearrangement joins TRBV15 to TRBJ2-1; 7 nucleotides line up with TRBD2. The CDR3 covers 14 residues. Germline-derived CDR1 and CDR2 are LNHNV and YYDKDF (reference sequence). Losses at the gene ends were 6 bases for V and 7 bases for J; bases not matched to a gene: 9. This CDR3 is CATSRDGGNNEQFF. DNA for the CDR3: TGTGCCACCAGTCGGGACGGGGGGAATAATGAGCAGTTCTTC.

The chain has TRBV15 and TRBJ2-5; D is possibly TRBD1 (5 bases). Germline V gene sequence: CDR1 LNHNV, CDR2 YYDKDF (reference sequence). V lost 4 bases, J lost 0 bases, and 6 bases lay in between. The CDR3 has 13 amino acids. In DNA, the CDR3 is TGTGCCACCAGCAAGGGGTACCAAGAGACCCAGTACTTC. Translated: CATSKGYQETQYF.

A single count supports this clone. The V and J genes are TRBV7-9 and TRBJ2-1; 12 bases agree with TRBD2. The CDR3 extends over 17 amino acids. The germline CDR1 and CDR2 sequences are SEHNR and FQNEAQ (reference sequence). The junction had 8 bases not matched to a gene; V was cut back by 5 bases and J by 3 bases. DNA of the CDR3: TGTGCCAGCAGCGCGCTGGGACTAGCGGGCCTCTACAATGAGCAGTTCTTC. It codes for CASSALGLAGLYNEQFF.

V is TRBV18 and J is TRBJ1-1; possibly TRBD1 for D (5 bases). The CDR3 spans 14 residues. Germline CDR1 and CDR2: KGHSH and LQKENI. The V end was cut by 4 bases, the J end by 4 bases, with 13 bases between. The CDR3 DNA follows: TGTGCCAGCTCACGGCAGGGTACGGGCACTGAAGCTTTCTTT. Its protein product is CASSRQGTGTEAFF. Combining the CDR3 with reference TRBV18 and TRBJ1-1 gives the whole variable domain NAGVMQNPRHLVRRRGQEARLRCSPMKGHSHVYWYRQLPEEGLKFMVYLQKENIIDESGMPKERFSAEFPKEGPSILRIQQVVRGDSAAYFCASSRQGTGTEAFFGQGTRLTVV.

The rearrangement links TRBV12-5 to TRBJ2-7; possibly TRBD2 for D (6 bases). V dropped 3 bases and J dropped 0 bases, with 15 bases sitting between them. CDR3 length equals 16 residues. Germline CDR1 and CDR2: LGHNT and FRNRAP. CDR3 bases: TGTGCTAGTGGTTTACGGGCGGGACCCCTCTCCTACGAGCAGTACTTC. It specifies CASGLRAGPLSYEQYF.

The gene calls are TRBV6-1 and TRBJ1-2, with D uncertain. Trimming pared 4 bases from V and 4 bases from J, leaving 10 bases between. Germline V gene lookup returns CDR1 MNHNS and CDR2 SASEGT. The CDR3 sequence is 13 residues long. CDR3 loop: CASSGLTGYGYTF. CDR3 sequence (DNA): TGTGCCAGCAGTGGCTTAACGGGCTATGGCTACACCTTC.

A few counts support this clone. The chain uses TRBV6-1 and TRBJ2-7; the D is unclear. V was trimmed by 6 bases and J by 5 bases, leaving 11 bases between them. Germline V gene lookup returns CDR1 MNHNS and CDR2 SASEGT. There are 12 residues in the CDR3. CDR3 DNA: TGTGCCAGCAGCCGGAGCCTGCACGAGCAGTACTTC. Protein product: CASSRSLHEQYF.